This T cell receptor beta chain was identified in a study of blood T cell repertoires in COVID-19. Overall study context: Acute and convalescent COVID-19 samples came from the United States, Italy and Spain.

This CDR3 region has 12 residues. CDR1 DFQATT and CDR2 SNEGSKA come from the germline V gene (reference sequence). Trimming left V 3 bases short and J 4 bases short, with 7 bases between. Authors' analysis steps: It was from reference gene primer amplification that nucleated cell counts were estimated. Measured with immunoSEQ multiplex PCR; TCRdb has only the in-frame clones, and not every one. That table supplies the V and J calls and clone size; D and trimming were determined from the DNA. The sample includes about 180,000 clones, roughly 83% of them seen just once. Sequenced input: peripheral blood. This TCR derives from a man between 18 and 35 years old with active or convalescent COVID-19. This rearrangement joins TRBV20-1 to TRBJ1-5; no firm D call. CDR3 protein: CSASRLNQPQHF. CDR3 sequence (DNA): TGCAGTGCTAGTCGTCTAAATCAGCCCCAGCATTTT.